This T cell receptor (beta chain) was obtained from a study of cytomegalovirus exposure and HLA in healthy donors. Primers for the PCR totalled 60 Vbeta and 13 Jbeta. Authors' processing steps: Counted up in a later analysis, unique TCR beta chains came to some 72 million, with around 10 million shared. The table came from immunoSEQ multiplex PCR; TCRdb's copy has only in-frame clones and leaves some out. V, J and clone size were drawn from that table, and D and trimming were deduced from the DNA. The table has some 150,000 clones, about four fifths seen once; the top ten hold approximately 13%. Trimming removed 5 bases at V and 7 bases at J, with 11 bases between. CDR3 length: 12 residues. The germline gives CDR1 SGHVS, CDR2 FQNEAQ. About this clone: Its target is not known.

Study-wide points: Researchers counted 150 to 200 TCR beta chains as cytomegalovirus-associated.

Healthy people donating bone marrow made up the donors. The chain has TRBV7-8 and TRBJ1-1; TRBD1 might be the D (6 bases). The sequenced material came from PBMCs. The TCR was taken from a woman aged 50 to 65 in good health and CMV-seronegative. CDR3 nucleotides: TGTGCCAGCAGCCTAAGGGGGGGTGAAGCTTTCTTT. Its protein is CASSLRGGEAFF.